This TCR beta chain stems from a study of monozygotic twins with inflammatory bowel disease. Findings and limits, study-wide: Repertoire similarity did not differ between concordant and discordant twins, possibly owing to limited power. Patient-to-patient differences in immunosuppressive treatment may have added variability to the repertoires.

The CDR3 sequence is 14 residues long. CDR1 and CDR2 from the germline V gene are SQVTM and ANQGSEA. From its re-call of the 5' RACE reads, TCRdb lists each CDR3 protein once, without DNA. The repertoire table contains approximately 400,000 distinct CDR3 sequences. On this clonotype: Its antigen is unknown.

The sequencing input was blood. The source of this sequence is a human donor with ulcerative colitis or Crohn's disease, or a healthy co-twin of an affected twin (not recorded which). V usage is TRBV29-1 and J usage is TRBJ2-1; TCRdb outputs TRBD2, but without DNA this stays unchecked. CDR3: CSGGRLGWDNEQFF.